This T cell receptor beta chain was observed in a study of cytomegalovirus exposure and HLA in healthy donors. Study overall: Researchers previously reported finding 90 million to 130 million unique TCR beta sequences from 170 million or so T cells. Study observations and caveats: Later analysis demonstrated an association between a missense DCLRE1C variant and TCR beta V- and J-gene trimming. Cytomegalovirus status was reportedly diagnosed by the classifier with high sensitivity and specificity. Sequencing depth across donors, presence/absence analyses assumed, was roughly uniform.

Comments on this clone: Its target is not known.

Vbeta (60) and Jbeta (13) primers were used in the PCR. Assay: immunoSEQ multiplex PCR; the TCRdb copy retains only in-frame clones and omits some. The data show some 160,000 clones, with around three quarters seen just once and around 0.74% held by the top ten. The source material was PBMCs. This sequence was found in a woman aged 40 to 49 in good health and CMV-seronegative.

Written as DNA, the CDR3 is TGTGCCAGCAGTGAATTGGCAGGGTTTAACAATGAGCAGTTCTTC. Translated, it gives CASSELAGFNNEQFF. The chain carries TRBV25-1 and TRBJ2-1; D possibly corresponds to TRBD1 (5 bases). The CDR3 runs 15 residues. Per the germline V gene, CDR1 is MGHDK and CDR2 is SYGVNS. Trimming shortened V by 1 base and J by 5 bases, and 12 bases separated the two germline ends.